This T cell receptor (beta chain) derives from a study of blood T cell repertoires in COVID-19 (dated by TCRdb to about 2020). Study-level background: The collaborator samples originated in the United States, Italy and Spain and spanned the acute and convalescent phases of COVID-19. Deeply sampled blood TCRbeta repertoires from subjects exposed to, actively infected with, or recovered from COVID-19 were included in the dataset. Samples came from the ongoing ImmuneRACE study (first 160 participants) plus 1,254 subjects from 6 global collaborators. The material from the prospective study consisted of cDNA or gDNA derived from T cells, B-cell-depleted T cells, or PBMCs. Nearly every sample came with metadata listing a de-identified subject ID, COVID-19 status, age in years and sex. Where available, HLA class I and class II types were obtained from metadata supplied by the sample provider rather than from assay-based typing. The repertoires were released in a freely available public database intended as a resource for research on the immune response to SARS-CoV-2. The paper as a whole reports these results and caveats: The amount of clinical and demographic metadata varied by source and participant and was provided uncurated.

TCRbeta CDR3 regions were amplified from genomic DNA by means of the immunoSEQ Assay, a bias-controlled multiplex PCR. Under the source paper's analysis protocol: The number of nucleated cells in each sample was estimated by amplification of reference gene primers within the assay. Sequence reads were collapsed and filtered to measure the absolute abundance of every unique TCRbeta CDR3 rearrangement. For each sample, productive Simpson clonality was calculated as the square root of Simpson's diversity index across productive rearrangements. Here the immuneACCESS table is served through TCRdb, limited to in-frame sequences with V and J called. Missing clones are a known gap in these copies; in checked studies unresolved V genes cover under half, and the rest lacks a known reason. From that table come the V and J calls and clone size; the DNA was used to work out D and trimming. This sample comprises a few hundred thousand clones, roughly nine tenths of them detected only once. The top ten hold roughly 5.8% of the sample.

CDR1 and CDR2 are read off the germline V gene as SGHRS and YFSETQ. Ends trimmed: V by 5 bases, J by 4 bases; bases unmatched to a gene: 12. The CDR3 holds 15 amino acids from the cysteine to the phenylalanine. The entry retains the CDR3 DNA only, 45 bases that are in frame from base 1. Each collaborating institution followed its own protocols to collect whole blood in K2EDTA tubes. For TCRbeta analysis, collaborator samples were shipped as frozen whole blood, as isolated PBMCs, or as DNA extracted from either sample type. In its sample, this clone was seen once. Its antigen target is currently unknown. The input lacks base qualities; no much larger clone sits a single base away.

Sequences were obtained from peripheral blood. The chain is encoded by TRBV5-1 joined to TRBJ2-7, and TRBD1 aligns with 7 junction nucleotides. The receptor was isolated from a man aged 55-75 years with acute or convalescent COVID-19. CDR3 reads: CASRPAGTAVYEQYF. The sequence in DNA is TGCGCCAGCAGACCCGCTGGGACAGCAGTTTACGAGCAGTACTTC.